Listed below are T cell receptor beta chains from one sample, sequenced in a study of shared clonotypes between healthy human individuals. The table came from immunoSEQ multiplex PCR; TCRdb's copy has only in-frame clones and leaves some out. The sample contains roughly 500,000 clones, around 74% of which appear only once. Sequencing was performed on PBMCs. The source is a woman between 40 and 55 years old in good health. Some clones in this sample may be carry-over from other donors' samples. Both conserved end residues are part of each CDR3. D genes are given only for firm matches. Clone size is shown for a subset of rows, as once, few, many or a class of expanded clone.

D gene	V gene	J gene	clone size	CDR3 DNA	CDR3 protein
.	TRBV6-1	TRBJ1-1	.	TGTGCCAGCAGTGAAGCGCTGGGGCGGTTGAACACTGAAGCTTTCTTT	CASSEALGRLNTEAFF
.	TRBV13	TRBJ1-5	medium-sized	TGTGCCAGCAGCGCCAATAATCAGCCCCAGCATTTT	CASSANNQPQHF
TRBD1	TRBV5-1	TRBJ2-7	.	TGCGCCAGCAGAACAGGGGTTGTGGGCGAGCAGTACTTC	CASRTGVVGEQYF
.	TRBV29-1	TRBJ1-1	.	TGCAGCGCTGACCTCATGAACACTGAAGCTTTCTTT	CSADLMNTEAFF
.	TRBV7-2	TRBJ2-2	.	TGTGCCAGCAGCTTAGCGTCGGGCAGCAACACCGGGGAGCTGTTTTTT	CASSLASGSNTGELFF
TRBD1	TRBV18	TRBJ2-1	once	TGTGCCAGCTCTTACTACGACAGGGTCAATGAGCAGTTCTTC	CASSYYDRVNEQFF
.	TRBV28	TRBJ2-7	.	TGTGCCAGCAAAAAAGGGGGGCAGGGTCTCTACGAGCAGTACTTC	CASKKGGQGLYEQYF
.	TRBV18	TRBJ2-3	.	TGTGCCAGCGGTAGGGACAGCACAGATACGCAGTATTTT	CASGRDSTDTQYF
.	TRBV7-9	TRBJ2-2	.	TGTGCCAGCAGCCTTTACAGGGTTAAGACCGGGGAGCTGTTTTTT	CASSLYRVKTGELFF
TRBD1	TRBV7-2	TRBJ1-4	once	TGTGCCAGCAGCTTATCGACAGGGGCGGTTGAGAAACTGTTTTTT	CASSLSTGAVEKLFF
TRBD2	TRBV4-2	TRBJ2-5	.	TGTGCCAGCAGCCAAGGGACTAGGGGAGAGACCCAGTACTTC	CASSQGTRGETQYF
TRBD1	TRBV18	TRBJ2-5	.	TGTGCCAGCTCACCGACAGGGGGGGAGACCCAGTACTTC	CASSPTGGETQYF
TRBD2	TRBV5-1	TRBJ2-3	.	TGCGCCAGCAGCTCGATAGCGGGAGGGCCAACAGATACGCAGTATTTT	CASSSIAGGPTDTQYF
.	TRBV10-2	TRBJ2-5	.	TGCGCCAGCAGTGAGTCGTTGGCAGGGCGGGAGACCCAGTACTTC	CASSESLAGRETQYF
.	TRBV29-1	TRBJ1-4	.	TGCAGCGTTGCTGATCCCCAGGGAGGGATTTTT	CSVADPQGGIF
.	TRBV30	TRBJ1-1	.	TGTGCCTGGAGTCGACGGGGGAGGGGTACGATCACTGAAGCTTTCTTT	CAWSRRGRGTITEAFF
.	TRBV5-6	TRBJ2-7	.	TGTGCCAGCAGGTTACCCGGGGACACAAAGTACGAGCAGTACTTC	CASRLPGDTKYEQYF
.	TRBV6-4	TRBJ2-1	.	TGTGCCAGCAGTGGTGAGGGGTCCTACAATGAGCAGTTCTTC	CASSGEGSYNEQFF
TRBD2	TRBV15	TRBJ2-3	.	TGTGCCACCAGGCTACTAGCGGGGCCCACAGATACGCAGTATTTT	CATRLLAGPTDTQYF
.	TRBV2	TRBJ1-5	.	TGTGCCAGCAGTGCACAGTATAGCAATCAGCCCCAGCATTTT	CASSAQYSNQPQHF
.	TRBV5-1	TRBJ1-1	.	TGCGCCAGCAGCTTGGATTCAGGGGACTGGTTCACTGAAGCTTTCTTT	CASSLDSGDWFTEAFF
.	TRBV7-3	TRBJ2-1	.	TGTGCCAGCAGCCCGGGGGAGGCCTGGGTTGAGCAGTTCTTC	CASSPGEAWVEQFF
TRBD1	TRBV7-9	TRBJ2-5	.	TGTGCCAGCAGCTTAAACAGGGGGGAGACCCAGTACTTC	CASSLNRGETQYF
.	TRBV4-2	TRBJ2-5	.	TGTGCCAGCAGCCAAGATCCCCAAGAGACCCAGTACTTC	CASSQDPQETQYF
TRBD2	TRBV30	TRBJ2-5	.	TGTGCCTGGGTGACTAGCGGGGTCCCACGAGGGACCCAGTACTTC	CAWVTSGVPRGTQYF
TRBD2	TRBV6-4	TRBJ2-3	.	TGCCCGCCGGGGGCTAGCGGGAGGACAGATACGCAGTATTTT	CPPGASGRTDTQYF